The 29 T cell receptor beta chains listed next were all sequenced from one sample in a study of shared clonotypes between healthy human individuals. TCRdb's copy holds only in-frame clones and misses some; the assay was immunoSEQ multiplex PCR. There are about 2 million clones in the sample; 90% to 95% occur only once, and about 0.13% lies in the top ten. Sequenced material: naive CD4+ T cells sorted from blood. Indicated subset: CD45RA+ positively selected. The receptors derive from a man aged 18-30 years in good health.

The rearrangement links TRBV25-1 to TRBJ2-7, with 9 positions matching TRBD1. Germline CDR1 and CDR2: MGHDK and SYGVNS. The CDR3 contains 14 residues. V dropped 6 bases and J dropped 0; count of bases not matched to a gene: 3. The CDR3 bases are TGTGCCAGCAGGCAGACAGGGGGCTCCTACGAGCAGTACTTC. This codes for CASRQTGGSYEQYF.

Remarks on this clone: The identical CDR3 is also encoded by other nucleotide sequences in the sample. The chain joins TRBV18 to TRBJ2-1; TRBD2 matches 9 bases. CDR3 length: 15 residues. In germline, CDR1 is KGHSH, CDR2 LQKENI. Trimming removed 3 bases from V and 2 bases from J; junction bases left unmatched: 2. The CDR3 protein is CASSPTSGAYNEQFF. The CDR3 coding sequence is TGTGCCAGCTCACCGACTAGCGGAGCCTACAATGAGCAGTTCTTC.

The chain recombines TRBV7-2 with TRBJ2-7; 8 bases map to TRBD2. Germline V lookup: CDR1 SGHTA, CDR2 FQGNSA. The CDR3 contains 16 residues. V lost 1 base, J lost 7 bases, and 12 bases stayed unmatched. CDR3 loop: CASSLGPGTAGGEQYF. CDR3 in DNA: TGTGCCAGCAGCTTAGGTCCTGGGACCGCGGGAGGTGAGCAGTACTTC.

The sample holds one count of this clone. The V and J genes are TRBV6-1 and TRBJ1-5; D ambiguous. The CDR3 spans 14 residues. Germline CDR1 reads MNHNS; CDR2 reads SASEGT. Trimming took 2 bases from V and 0 from J, leaving 5 bases between them. The CDR3 sequence: CASSEIDSNQPQHF. Written as DNA, the CDR3 is TGTGCCAGCAGTGAAATTGATAGCAATCAGCCCCAGCATTTT.

This sequence joins TRBV5-1 and TRBJ1-1, with D tentatively TRBD1 (5 bases). Germline V gene data show CDR1 as SGHRS and CDR2 as YFSETQ. The CDR3 totals 15 residues. V lost 4 bases and J lost 1, with 14 bases in between. The CDR3 region is CASSTLDKRNTEAFF. CDR3 DNA sequence: TGCGCCAGCAGCACGTTGGACAAAAGGAACACTGAAGCTTTCTTT. Supplemented by reference TRBV5-1 and TRBJ1-1, the full variable domain reads KAGVTQTPRYLIKTRGQQVTLSCSPISGHRSVSWYQQTPGQGLQFLFEYFSETQRNKGNFPGRFSGRQFSNSRSEMNVSTLELGDSALYLCASSTLDKRNTEAFFGQGTRLTVV.

As regards this clone: Other DNA sequences of this sample code for an identical CDR3. The chain combines TRBV6-5 with TRBJ1-5; 7 bases are shared with TRBD1. After removal of 6 bases from V and 2 bases from J, the junction contained 7 bases not matched to a gene. CDR3 size: 15 residues. The V gene's germline CDR1 is MNHEY and CDR2 SVGAGI. This CDR3 is CASSPQGVGNQPQHF. For the CDR3, the DNA is TGTGCCAGCAGCCCCCAGGGGGTTGGCAATCAGCCCCAGCATTTT.

The chain is built from TRBV14 and TRBJ2-7; 7 bases line up with TRBD1. Germline V gives CDR1 SGHDN, CDR2 FVKESK. The V and J ends lost 1 base and 9 bases, in that order; junction bases with no gene match: 6. This CDR3 has 13 amino acids. The CDR3 sequence is CASSQVRGLGQYF. The CDR3 bases are TGTGCCAGCAGCCAAGTGAGGGGGCTAGGGCAGTACTTC.

A single count supports this clone. CDR3 residues: CAWRGQGFTEAFF. As DNA, the CDR3 is TGTGCCTGGAGAGGACAGGGCTTCACTGAAGCTTTCTTT. This rearrangement joins TRBV30 to TRBJ1-1, with TRBD1 identical over 8 bases. V was clipped by 3 bases and J by 4 bases; unmatched bases: 4. CDR3 size: 13 residues. In germline, CDR1 is GTSNPN, CDR2 SVGIG (reference sequence).

The chain has TRBV29-1 and TRBJ2-7; 9 positions match TRBD1. The CDR3 has 12 residues. Germline V gives CDR1 SQVTM, CDR2 ANQGSEA. Trimming removed 7 bases from V and 6 bases from J; junction bases left unmatched: 7. The CDR3 bases are TGCAGCGGCACCGGGACAGGGTCCGAGCAGTACTTC. Its protein product is CSGTGTGSEQYF.

The CDR3 protein is CASSQEAFIRTGNTGELFF. The CDR3 bases are TGCGCCAGCAGCCAAGAGGCCTTTATACGGACAGGGAACACCGGGGAGCTGTTTTTT. J is TRBJ2-2 and V is TRBV4-3; 7 bases fit TRBD1. The CDR3 spans 19 residues. Trimming took 0 bases from V and 1 from J; bases not matched to a gene: 11. Germline-derived CDR1 and CDR2 are LGHNA and YSLEER.

The J gene is TRBJ1-1, the V gene TRBV7-9; 7 nucleotides align to TRBD1. Germline loops: CDR1 SEHNR, CDR2 FQNEAQ (reference sequence). J was trimmed by 3 bases and V by 5 bases; bases with no gene match: 6. CDR3 length: 14 residues. For the CDR3, the DNA is TGTGCCAGCAGCCTGACAGGGAGGGACACTGAAGCTTTCTTT. It encodes CASSLTGRDTEAFF.

On this clone: This may arise from a read error, as a much more abundant clone is one base away. The chain uses TRBV23-1 and TRBJ2-5; tentative D call: TRBD2 (6 bases). TRBV23-1 is filed as an ORF, its function uncertain. V shed 2 bases and J shed 7 bases, with 17 bases lying between them. The CDR3 is 15 residues long. CDR3 nucleotides: TGCGCCAGCAGTCAAGATCCCCTAGCGTCGGGGACCCAGTACTTC. As protein: CASSQDPLASGTQYF.

V and J are TRBV4-1 and TRBJ2-3, with a tentative D call TRBD2 (6 bases). The CDR3 sequence is 16 residues long. V was pared by 3 bases and J by 0 bases, with 13 bases between. Germline V gene lookup returns CDR1 MGHRA and CDR2 YSYEKL. DNA of the CDR3: TGCGCCAGCAGCCAGACCGGACGGGAGAGCACAGATACGCAGTATTTT. Protein sequence: CASSQTGRESTDTQYF.

This clone was seen once. The V call is TRBV28, the J call TRBJ1-5; a possible D gene is TRBD1 (5 bases). CDR1 MDHEN and CDR2 SYDVKM come from the germline V gene. This CDR3 has 15 residues. Trimming left V 7 bases short and J 2 bases short, with 15 bases between. The CDR3 sequence: CASKSGSAGNQPQHF. As DNA, the CDR3 is TGTGCCAGCAAATCAGGGTCCGCCGGCAATCAGCCCCAGCATTTT. The full variable domain, completed using reference TRBV28 and TRBJ1-5, is DVKVTQSSRYLVKRTGEKVFLECVQDMDHENMFWYRQDPGLGLRLIYFSYDVKMKEKGDIPEGYSVSREKKERFSLILESASTNQTSMYLCASKSGSAGNQPQHFGDGTRLSIL.

With respect to this clone: The same CDR3 is also encoded by other DNA sequences in this sample. The chain joins TRBV7-9 to TRBJ2-5, with 9 bases that match TRBD1. J gave up 2 bases and V 1 base, and 2 bases lay outside the gene matches. The CDR3 loop spans 15 amino acids. Per germline, CDR1 SEHNR and CDR2 FQNEAQ (reference sequence). The CDR3 DNA sequence: TGTGCCAGCAGCTTAGATGGGACAGGGCAAGAGACCCAGTACTTC. It specifies CASSLDGTGQETQYF.

The rearrangement joins TRBV10-3 to TRBJ1-1, with TRBD1 identical over 11 bases. Germline loops: CDR1 ENHRY, CDR2 SYGVKD. After removal of 4 bases from V and 0 bases from J, the junction contained 10 bases not matched to a gene. This CDR3 spans 18 amino acids. This CDR3 reads CAISGWRGQGGMNTEAFF. The DNA for the CDR3 is TGTGCCATCAGTGGATGGCGGGGACAGGGGGGAATGAACACTGAAGCTTTCTTT.

The V gene is TRBV2, the J gene TRBJ1-2, with no clear D. Germline V CDR1 and CDR2: SNHLY, FYNNEI. V was shortened by 6 bases and J by 4 bases, with 18 bases between the two germline ends. The CDR3 is 15 amino acids. The chain's CDR3 is CASSLEGGQFYGYTF. The CDR3 nucleotides are TGTGCCAGCAGCCTTGAGGGTGGCCAGTTCTATGGCTACACCTTC.

The rearrangement uses TRBV30 and TRBJ1-2; possibly TRBD1 for D (5 bases). The CDR3 spans 9 residues. Germline CDR1 and CDR2: GTSNPN and SVGIG (reference sequence). V lost 8 bases to trimming and J lost 8 bases, with 9 bases between them. CDR3 coding DNA: TGTGCCGGGGACGGGGGCTACACCTTC. This translates into CAGDGGYTF.

A single count supports this clone. Other DNA sequences of this sample code for an identical CDR3. The chain uses TRBV10-1 and TRBJ2-7; 7 nucleotides match TRBD2. The CDR3 contains 14 residues. In germline, CDR1 is WNHNN, CDR2 SYGVQD (reference sequence). Germline trimming cut 0 bases from V and 5 bases from J; bases unmatched to any gene: 4. The CDR3 sequence is CASSESGRGHEQYF. For the CDR3, the DNA is TGCGCCAGCAGTGAGTCAGGGAGGGGCCACGAGCAGTACTTC.

As DNA, the CDR3 is TGCGCCAGCAGCGCGACAGGGTCATGGGAGCAGTACTTC. Its protein is CASSATGSWEQYF. The chain is built from TRBV4-1 and TRBJ2-7; 7 nucleotides agree with TRBD1. CDR3 length equals 13 residues. Germline lookup yields CDR1 MGHRA and CDR2 YSYEKL. With V trimmed by 5 bases and J by 7 bases, 8 bases remained unmatched.

The chain recombines TRBV27 with TRBJ2-7; TRBD1 is a possible D gene (5 bases). V lost 4 bases and J lost 0, with 10 bases in between. Per the germline V gene, CDR1 is MNHEY and CDR2 is SMNVEV (reference sequence). The CDR3 is made up of 14 amino acids. The DNA for the CDR3 is TGTGCCAGCAGTTGGACATTCTCCTCCTACGAGCAGTACTTC. Translating gives CASSWTFSSYEQYF.

Concerning this clone itself: Other DNA sequences in this sample translate to the same CDR3. The chain recombines TRBV14 with TRBJ2-1, with 9 bases matching TRBD1. CDR1 and CDR2 from the germline V gene are SGHDN and FVKESK. Trimming removed 4 bases from V and 4 bases from J; junction bases left unmatched: 2. The CDR3 sequence is 14 residues long. CDR3 protein: CASSPTGGYNEQFF. The CDR3 DNA follows: TGTGCCAGCAGCCCGACAGGGGGGTACAATGAGCAGTTCTTC.

The V gene is TRBV7-3, the J gene TRBJ2-1; D might be TRBD1 or TRBD2, each matching 5 bases. Germline-derived CDR1 and CDR2 are SGHTA and FQGTGA. This CDR3 region has 16 residues. Deletions cut 0 bases from V and 8 bases from J, with 17 bases between. CDR3 sequence (DNA): TGTGCCAGCAGCTTAACATGGATCGACAGCGGCTATGAGCAGTTCTTC. Translated: CASSLTWIDSGYEQFF.

This clone was counted at least ten times. The chain joins TRBV20-1 to TRBJ1-2; 7 bases align to TRBD1. Looked up from germline, CDR1 is DFQATT and CDR2 is SNEGSKA (reference sequence). The CDR3 is made up of 11 amino acids. The junction had 7 bases not matched to a gene; V was cut back by 6 bases and J by 9 bases. The CDR3 nucleotides read TGCAGTGCAGGGACAGACGGCCGCTACACCTTC. Translation gives CSAGTDGRYTF.

This chain uses TRBV5-4 with TRBJ2-3; D unresolved. The CDR3 extends over 15 amino acids. V dropped 2 bases and J dropped 3 bases, with 13 bases sitting between them. CDR1 SGHNT and CDR2 YYREEE come from the germline V gene (reference sequence). CDR3 coding DNA: TGTGCCAGCAGCTTCCCGGGCGGCAGAACAGATACGCAGTATTTT. Translated: CASSFPGGRTDTQYF.

This chain links TRBV5-1 with TRBJ2-2, with D perhaps matching TRBD2 (5 bases). Germline V gene data show CDR1 as SGHRS and CDR2 as YFSETQ. The CDR3 contains 16 residues. Trimming pared 0 bases from V and 1 base from J, leaving 10 bases between. CDR3 DNA: TGCGCCAGCAGCTTGGTTGGCGGGTGGAACACCGGGGAGCTGTTTTTT. Protein sequence: CASSLVGGWNTGELFF.

The chain uses TRBV28 and TRBJ2-5; a possible D gene is TRBD2 (5 bases). Germline V lookup: CDR1 MDHEN, CDR2 SYDVKM. The CDR3 spans 16 residues. The V and J ends lost 5 bases and 1 base respectively, with 17 bases between them. The CDR3 bases are TGTGCCAGCAGTCCGCGTCACAGCGGAGTCCAAGAGACCCAGTACTTC. Translated: CASSPRHSGVQETQYF.

V usage is TRBV7-9 and J usage is TRBJ2-6; D possibly corresponds to TRBD1 (5 bases). There are 18 residues in the CDR3. Trimming took 7 bases from V and 3 from J, leaving 22 bases between them. CDR1 is SEHNR, CDR2 FQNEAQ, per germline (reference sequence). The CDR3 coding sequence is TGTGCCAGCATCCCAGGTTGGGGCTTGGGTGGTGGGGCCAACGTCCTGACTTTC. Translation gives CASIPGWGLGGGANVLTF. Full variable domain (outside the CDR3, taken from reference TRBV7-9 and TRBJ2-6): DTGVSQNPRHKITKRGQNVTFRCDPISEHNRLYWYRQTLGQGPEFLTYFQNEAQLEKSRLLSDRFSAERPKGSFSTLEIQRTEQGDSAMYLCASIPGWGLGGGANVLTFGAGSRLTVL.

This clone appeared once. J is TRBJ1-4 and V is TRBV28, with TRBD1 matching over 7 bases. Germline assignment: CDR1 MDHEN and CDR2 SYDVKM. V shed 6 bases, J shed 4 bases, and the junction held 5 bases outside the gene matches. This CDR3 contains 14 residues. Here the CDR3 reads CASSPTGDNEKLFF. The CDR3 DNA follows: TGTGCCAGCAGCCCAACAGGGGATAATGAAAAACTGTTTTTT.